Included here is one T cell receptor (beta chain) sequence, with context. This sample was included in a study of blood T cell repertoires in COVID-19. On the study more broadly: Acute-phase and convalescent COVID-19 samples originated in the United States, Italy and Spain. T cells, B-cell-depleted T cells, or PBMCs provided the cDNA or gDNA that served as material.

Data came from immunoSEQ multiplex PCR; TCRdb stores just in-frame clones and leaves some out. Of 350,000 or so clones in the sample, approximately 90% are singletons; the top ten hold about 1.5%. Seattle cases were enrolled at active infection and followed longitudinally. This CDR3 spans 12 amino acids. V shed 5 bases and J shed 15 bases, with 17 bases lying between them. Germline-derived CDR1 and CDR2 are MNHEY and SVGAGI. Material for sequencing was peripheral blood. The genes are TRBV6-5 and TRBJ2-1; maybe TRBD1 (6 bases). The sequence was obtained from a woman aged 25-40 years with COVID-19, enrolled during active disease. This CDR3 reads CASSTGFQGLFF. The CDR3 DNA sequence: TGTGCCAGCAGTACAGGGTTTCAAGGGCTGTTCTTC.